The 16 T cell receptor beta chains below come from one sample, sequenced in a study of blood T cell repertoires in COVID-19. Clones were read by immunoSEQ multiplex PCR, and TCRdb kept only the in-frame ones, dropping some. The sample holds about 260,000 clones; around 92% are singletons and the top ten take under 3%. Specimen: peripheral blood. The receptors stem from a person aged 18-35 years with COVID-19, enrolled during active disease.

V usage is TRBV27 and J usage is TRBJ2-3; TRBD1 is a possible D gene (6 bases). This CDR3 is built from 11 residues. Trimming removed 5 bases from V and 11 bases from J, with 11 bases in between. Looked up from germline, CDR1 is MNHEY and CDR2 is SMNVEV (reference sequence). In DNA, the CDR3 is TGTGCCAGCAGTCTTGGGGGACAGCAGTATTTT. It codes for CASSLGGQQYF.

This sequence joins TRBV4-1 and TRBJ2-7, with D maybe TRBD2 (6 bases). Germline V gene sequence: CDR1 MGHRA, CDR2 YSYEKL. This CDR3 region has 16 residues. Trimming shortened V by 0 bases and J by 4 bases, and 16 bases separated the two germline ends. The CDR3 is CASSQDVRDSRYEQYF. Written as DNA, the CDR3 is TGCGCCAGCAGCCAAGATGTTCGGGACTCGAGGTACGAGCAGTACTTC.

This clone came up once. The chain's CDR3 is CASSPQPGQTNSYEQYF. In nucleotides, the CDR3 is TGTGCCAGCAGCCCCCAACCAGGCCAGACTAACTCCTACGAGCAGTACTTC. The chain uses TRBV9 and TRBJ2-7, with a possible D match to TRBD2 (5 bases). From germline, CDR1 is SGDLS and CDR2 YYNGEE. The CDR3 covers 17 residues. Trimming pared 4 bases from V and 0 bases from J, leaving 20 bases between.

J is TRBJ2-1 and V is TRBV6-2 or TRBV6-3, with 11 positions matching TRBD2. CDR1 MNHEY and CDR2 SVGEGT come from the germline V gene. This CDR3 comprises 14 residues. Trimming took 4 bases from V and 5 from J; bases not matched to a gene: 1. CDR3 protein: CASSLGLADNEQFF. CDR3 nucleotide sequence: TGTGCCAGCAGTTTGGGACTAGCGGACAATGAGCAGTTCTTC.

CDR3: CASSIGQGGETQYF. The CDR3 nucleotides are TGCGCCAGCAGCATTGGACAGGGAGGAGAGACCCAGTACTTC. The chain carries TRBV5-1 and TRBJ2-5; 8 bases are shared with TRBD1. J was trimmed by 4 bases and V by 4 bases; bases with no gene match: 6. The CDR3 spans 14 residues. Per germline, CDR1 SGHRS and CDR2 YFSETQ.

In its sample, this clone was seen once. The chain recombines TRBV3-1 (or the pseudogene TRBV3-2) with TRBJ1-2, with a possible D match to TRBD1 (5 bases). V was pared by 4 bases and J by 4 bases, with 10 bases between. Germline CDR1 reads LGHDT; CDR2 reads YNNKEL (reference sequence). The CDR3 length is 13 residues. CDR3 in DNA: TGTGCCAGCAGCCCAGGCGGGGCCTATGGCTACACCTTC. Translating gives CASSPGGAYGYTF.

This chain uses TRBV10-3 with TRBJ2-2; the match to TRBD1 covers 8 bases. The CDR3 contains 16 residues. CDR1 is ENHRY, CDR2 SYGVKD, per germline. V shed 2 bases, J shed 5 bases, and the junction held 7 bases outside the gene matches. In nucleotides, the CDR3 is TGTGCCATCAGTGAGCCGGACAGGGCTCATACCGGGGAGCTGTTTTTT. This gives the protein CAISEPDRAHTGELFF.

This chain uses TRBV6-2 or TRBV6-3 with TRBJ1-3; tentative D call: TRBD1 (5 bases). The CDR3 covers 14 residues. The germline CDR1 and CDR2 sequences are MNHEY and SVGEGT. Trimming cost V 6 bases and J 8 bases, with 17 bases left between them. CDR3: CASSRSTVFDTIYF. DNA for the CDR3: TGTGCCAGCAGCAGATCGACAGTTTTCGACACCATATATTTT.

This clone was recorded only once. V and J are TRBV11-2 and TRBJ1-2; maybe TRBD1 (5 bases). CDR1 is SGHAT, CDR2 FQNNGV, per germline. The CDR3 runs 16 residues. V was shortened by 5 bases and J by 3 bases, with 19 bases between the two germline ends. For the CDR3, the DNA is TGTGCCAGCAGCCCACTCCTTTGGGGGGTGGACTATGGCTACACCTTC. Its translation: CASSPLLWGVDYGYTF.

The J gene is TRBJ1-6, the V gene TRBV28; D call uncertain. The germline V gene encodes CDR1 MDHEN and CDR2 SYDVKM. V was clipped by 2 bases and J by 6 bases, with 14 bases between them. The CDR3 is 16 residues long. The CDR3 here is CASSLMSNGGNSPLHF. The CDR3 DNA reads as TGTGCCAGCAGTTTAATGTCGAACGGAGGTAATTCACCCCTCCACTTT.

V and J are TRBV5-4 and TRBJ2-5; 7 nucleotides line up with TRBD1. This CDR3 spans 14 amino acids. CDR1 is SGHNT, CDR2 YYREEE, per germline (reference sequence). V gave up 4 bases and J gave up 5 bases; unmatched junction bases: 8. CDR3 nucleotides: TGTGCCAGCAGCAAAGGGACAGTCGGCGAGACCCAGTACTTC. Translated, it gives CASSKGTVGETQYF.

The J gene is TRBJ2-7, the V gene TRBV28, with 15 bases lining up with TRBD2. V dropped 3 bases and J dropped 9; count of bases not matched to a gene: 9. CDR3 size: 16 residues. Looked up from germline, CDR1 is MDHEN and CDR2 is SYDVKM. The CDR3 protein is CASSFVYGLAGGVQYF. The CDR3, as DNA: TGTGCCAGCAGTTTTGTCTACGGACTAGCGGGAGGGGTGCAGTACTTC.

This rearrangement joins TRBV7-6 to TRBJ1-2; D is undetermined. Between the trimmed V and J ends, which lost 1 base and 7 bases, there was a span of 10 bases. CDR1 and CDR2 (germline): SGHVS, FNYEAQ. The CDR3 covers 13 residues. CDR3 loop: CASSLEPGSGYTF. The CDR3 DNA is TGTGCCAGCAGCTTAGAACCCGGGAGTGGCTACACCTTC. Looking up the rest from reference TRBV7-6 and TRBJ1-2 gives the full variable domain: GAGVSQSPRYKVTKRGQDVALRCDPISGHVSLYWYRQALGQGPEFLTYFNYEAQQDKSGLPNDRFSAERPEGSISTLTIQRTEQRDSAMYRCASSLEPGSGYTFGSGTRLTVV.

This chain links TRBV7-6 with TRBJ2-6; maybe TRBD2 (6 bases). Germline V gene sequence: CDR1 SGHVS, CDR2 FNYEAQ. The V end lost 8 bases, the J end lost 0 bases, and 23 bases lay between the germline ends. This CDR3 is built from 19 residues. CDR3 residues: CASCGSGYLAGSGANVLTF. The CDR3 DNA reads TGTGCCAGCTGTGGGAGCGGGTATTTAGCAGGCTCTGGGGCCAACGTCCTGACTTTC.

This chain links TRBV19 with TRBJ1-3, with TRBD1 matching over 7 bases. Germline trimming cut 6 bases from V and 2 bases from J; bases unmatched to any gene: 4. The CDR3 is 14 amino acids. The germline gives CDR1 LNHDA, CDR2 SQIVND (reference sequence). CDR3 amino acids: CASSLDRAGNTIYF. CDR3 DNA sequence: TGTGCCAGTAGCCTAGACAGGGCTGGAAACACCATATATTTT.

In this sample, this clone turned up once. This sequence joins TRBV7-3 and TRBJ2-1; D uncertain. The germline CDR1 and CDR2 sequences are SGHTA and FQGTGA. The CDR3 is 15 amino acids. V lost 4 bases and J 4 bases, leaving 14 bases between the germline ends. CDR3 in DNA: TGTGCCAGCAGCTCATCGGCGGCACTTTACAATGAGCAGTTCTTC. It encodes CASSSSAALYNEQFF.